Ten or more counts support the clone carrying this T cell receptor (beta chain). Its antigen is as yet unknown. Using quantitative 5'-RACE with molecular barcodes, the authors made TCR beta libraries. In TCRdb, the 5' RACE reads were re-called with MiXCR into one record per CDR3 protein. The sample holds 500,000 to 650,000 distinct CDR3 sequences, approximately 5.3% seen once. The data stem from a study of CD8 T cells in ankylosing spondylitis. Study results and caveats: Ankylosing spondylitis blood appeared to carry a characteristic TCR beta motif of under ten highly homologous variants. Past studies reported some motif variants in reactive arthritis synovial fluid and blood. According to the report, clones linked to the disease were significantly enriched in matched synovial fluid samples taken from ankylosing spondylitis patients. Disease-linked clones displayed a CD8+ phenotype and appeared relatively rarely in peripheral blood.

This CDR3 region has 16 residues. V was pared by 6 bases and J by 3 bases, with 11 bases of the junction left unmatched. CDR1 and CDR2 from the germline V gene are MDHEN and SYDVKM. The chain recombines TRBV28 with TRBJ2-3; 8 nucleotides align to TRBD1. The receptor was isolated from a male donor with ankylosing spondylitis. The sample comprised blood, either unsorted or a sorted T cell fraction (not recorded which). In DNA form, the CDR3 reads TGTGCCAGCAGCTCACCCAGGGGGCGAAAGACAGATACGCAGTATTTT. Amino acid sequence: CASSSPRGRKTDTQYF.